The 28 T cell receptor beta chains presented below share a single source sample, sequenced in a study of identical twins. TCRdb analysed the 5' RACE reads with MiXCR anew, one entry per CDR3 protein. The sample lists about 530,000 distinct CDR3 sequences, about 22% occurring once. These data also formed part of another study, on yellow fever vaccine responses in identical twins.

The sample comprised CD4+ T cells sorted from blood. The receptor set was obtained from a woman aged 18-30 years in good health.

The rearrangement joins TRBV27 to TRBJ2-2; TRBD2 matches 8 bases. This CDR3 has 16 amino acids. CDR1 and CDR2 (germline): MNHEY, SMNVEV (reference sequence). The V segment lost 6 bases and the J segment 0 bases; nucleotides outside the gene matches: 6. The CDR3 reads CASRSSGSANTGELFF. The CDR3 coding sequence is TGTGCCAGCAGATCTAGCGGGTCTGCGAACACCGGGGAGCTGTTTTTT.

J is TRBJ2-1 and V is TRBV10-3; 13 bases are shared with TRBD2. Germline CDR1 and CDR2: ENHRY and SYGVKD. The CDR3 is 17 residues long. V lost 11 bases and J lost 0; bases outside the gene matches: 10. The CDR3 DNA reads as TGTGCCTCGACCGGGACTAGCGGGATCAGCTCCTACAATGAGCAGTTCTTC. It is translated as CASTGTSGISSYNEQFF.

This clonotype has just a few counts. The CDR3 region is CALQDRDEQYV. CDR3 nucleotides: TGTGCCCTACAGGACAGGGACGAGCAGTACGTC. The gene calls are TRBV21-1 and TRBJ2-7; the table gives TRBD1 as D, unverified against the DNA. TRBV21-1 represents a pseudogene. The length of the CDR3 is 11 residues.

This clonotype was counted once. The J gene is TRBJ1-1, the V gene TRBV20-1, with D uncertain. This CDR3 has 14 amino acids. V gave up 0 bases and J gave up 2 bases, with 10 bases separating them. CDR1 and CDR2 (germline): DFQATT, SNEGSKA (reference sequence). CDR3 nucleotide sequence: TGCAGTGCTAGAGATGTTACAGCCAACACTGAAGCTTTCTTT. As protein: CSARDVTANTEAFF.

The V and J genes are TRBV13 and TRBJ2-2, with 7 nucleotides matching TRBD1. After removal of 5 bases from V and 6 bases from J, the junction contained 12 bases not matched to a gene. Germline V gives CDR1 PRHDT, CDR2 FYEKMQ (reference sequence). There are 16 residues in the CDR3. The CDR3 DNA reads TGTGCCAGCAGCCAAACCCCGGGACAGCTGGCCGGGGAGCTGTTTTTT. It yields the protein CASSQTPGQLAGELFF.

The table lists this clonotype with a count of one. In nucleotides, the CDR3 is TGTGCCAGTAGTATATCACAGGGCCGAGAGACCCAGTACTTC. It is translated as CASSISQGRETQYF. The chain carries TRBV19 and TRBJ2-5; D is possibly TRBD1 (6 bases). Germline CDR1 LNHDA, CDR2 SQIVND (reference sequence). Trimming cost V 2 bases and J 4 bases, with 11 bases left between them. CDR3 length equals 14 residues.

This clonotype came up a few times. The chain has TRBV29-1 and TRBJ2-5; tentative D call: TRBD2 (5 bases). V was cut by 6 bases and J by 1 base, with 12 bases left in between. In germline, CDR1 is SQVTM, CDR2 ANQGSEA. The CDR3 has 13 amino acids. The DNA of the CDR3 is TGCAGCGTCGTCCTGGGGAGCCAAGAGACCCAGTACTTC. It is translated as CSVVLGSQETQYF. The variable domain in full, completed from reference TRBV29-1 and TRBJ2-5, reads SAVISQKPSRDICQRGTSLTIQCQVDSQVTMMFWYRQQPGQSLTLIATANQGSEATYESGFVIDKFPISRPNLTFSTLTVSNMSPEDSSIYLCSVVLGSQETQYFGPGTRLLVL.

This clonotype was seen a few times. V gene TRBV12-3 or TRBV12-4 combines with J gene TRBJ1-4; tentative D call: TRBD1 (5 bases). The CDR3 extends over 14 amino acids. V gave up 8 bases and J gave up 5 bases, with 15 bases separating them. CDR3 sequence reads: CASGPGTANEKLFF. The CDR3 region has the DNA TGTGCCAGCGGACCCGGGACGGCAAATGAAAAACTGTTTTTT.

This clonotype was picked up a small number of times. The chain employs TRBV7-9 and TRBJ2-1; a weak D match, TRBD2 (6 bases). Germline V gives CDR1 SEHNR, CDR2 FQNEAQ (reference sequence). The CDR3 covers 16 residues. The V gene lost 11 bases and the J gene lost 8 bases, with 28 bases spanning the gap. Here the CDR3 reads CAVQGVAATPGDEQFF. CDR3 nucleotides: TGTGCCGTTCAAGGGGTAGCGGCTACCCCGGGCGATGAGCAGTTCTTC.

This clonotype has at least ten counts. The chain has TRBV5-1 and TRBJ2-7, with 8 bases fitting TRBD1. This CDR3 spans 17 amino acids. Germline trimming cut 4 bases from V and 6 bases from J; bases unmatched to any gene: 18. Germline V CDR1 and CDR2: SGHRS, YFSETQ. The CDR3 loop is CASSAKVLTDRAIEQYF. The CDR3, as DNA: TGCGCCAGCAGCGCCAAGGTATTAACGGACAGGGCGATCGAGCAGTACTTC.

The rearrangement uses TRBV10-3 and TRBJ2-7; D is perhaps TRBD2 (5 bases). Germline V lookup: CDR1 ENHRY, CDR2 SYGVKD. The V gene lost 0 bases and the J gene lost 0 bases, with 6 bases spanning the gap. This CDR3 comprises 14 residues. The CDR3 region is CAISESGDSYEQYF. For the CDR3, the DNA is TGTGCCATCAGTGAGTCGGGAGACTCCTACGAGCAGTACTTC.

The rearrangement joins TRBV24-1 to TRBJ2-2; 14 nucleotides align to TRBD2. The germline V gene has CDR1 KGHDR and CDR2 SFDVKD. V trimming: 7 bases; J trimming: 6 bases; junction bases outside the gene matches: 18. The CDR3 totals 20 residues. CDR3 in DNA: TGTGCCACCAGCGCACCCGGGACTAGCGGGAGTATTCGTCCCGCCGGGGAGCTGTTTTTT. Amino acid sequence: CATSAPGTSGSIRPAGELFF.

This clonotype was counted only a few times. The chain links TRBV20-1 to TRBJ2-7; D is perhaps TRBD1 (7 bases). CDR1 and CDR2 (germline): DFQATT, SNEGSKA (reference sequence). This CDR3 comprises 15 residues. V lost 2 bases to trimming and J lost 1 base, with 15 bases between them. CDR3 bases: TGCAGTGCTAGAAGACAGGGAGGCCCTTCCTACGAGCAGTACTTC. Its protein is CSARRQGGPSYEQYF.

This chain uses TRBV20-1 with TRBJ2-1, with 10 bases lining up with TRBD2. This CDR3 has 15 amino acids. Germline CDR1 and CDR2: DFQATT and SNEGSKA (reference sequence). V lost 6 bases to trimming and J lost 4 bases; unmatched junction nucleotides: 9. CDR3 nucleotides: TGCAGTGCCCCAACAGCGGGAGGGCCATACAATGAGCAGTTCTTC. It encodes CSAPTAGGPYNEQFF.

This clonotype has only a few counts. The rearrangement links TRBV11-1 to TRBJ1-1, with 9 bases lining up with TRBD1. The germline gives CDR1 SGHAT, CDR2 FQDESV (reference sequence). J gave up 4 bases and V 4 bases, and 16 bases lay outside the gene matches. The CDR3 covers 18 residues. CDR3 in amino acids: CASSSTGTGRRIGTEAFF. The CDR3 coding sequence is TGTGCCAGCAGCTCCACCGGGACAGGGCGTCGGATTGGCACTGAAGCTTTCTTT.

The chain employs TRBV5-1 and TRBJ2-2, with 7 positions matching TRBD2. CDR1 and CDR2 (germline): SGHRS, YFSETQ. V trimming: 4 bases; J trimming: 0 bases; junction bases outside the gene matches: 3. The CDR3 extends over 15 amino acids. For the CDR3, the DNA is TGCGCCAGCAGCGCACTAGCGACGAACACCGGGGAGCTGTTTTTT. This sequence encodes CASSALATNTGELFF.

The rearrangement uses TRBV2 and TRBJ2-6; 12 nucleotides align to TRBD2. This CDR3 has 18 residues. V was clipped by 7 bases and J by 1 base; unmatched bases: 8. Germline CDR1 reads SNHLY; CDR2 reads FYNNEI. The CDR3 sequence is CASNRLAGVRSGANVLTF. The CDR3 DNA follows: TGTGCCAGCAATCGACTAGCGGGGGTGCGTTCTGGGGCCAACGTCCTGACTTTC.

This clonotype was counted a few times. V and J are TRBV21-1 and TRBJ2-1; the table's D call TRBD1 went unverified against the DNA. TRBV21-1 is given as a pseudogene. The CDR3 contains 20 residues. CDR3 in DNA: TGTGCCAGCAGCAGAAAGGTTTGGCCCCAAAGGAGCCAGGACCACAATGAGCAGTTCTTC. Translation gives CASSRKVWPQRSQDHNEQFF.

The chain recombines TRBV5-1 with TRBJ1-3; D ambiguous. Germline-derived CDR1 and CDR2 are SGHRS and YFSETQ. Trimming stripped 0 bases from V and 2 bases from J, with 12 bases between. The CDR3 has 16 residues. The CDR3 loop is CASSLDRQFPGNTIYF. DNA for the CDR3: TGCGCCAGCAGCTTGGATCGGCAGTTTCCTGGAAACACCATATATTTT. The entire variable domain, with the rest obtained from reference TRBV5-1 and TRBJ1-3, is as follows: KAGVTQTPRYLIKTRGQQVTLSCSPISGHRSVSWYQQTPGQGLQFLFEYFSETQRNKGNFPGRFSGRQFSNSRSEMNVSTLELGDSALYLCASSLDRQFPGNTIYFGEGSWLTVV.

This clonotype has a handful of counts. V and J are TRBV10-3 and TRBJ2-3, with 7 bases identical to TRBD2. The CDR3 runs to 14 residues. CDR1 and CDR2 (germline): ENHRY, SYGVKD. After removal of 4 bases from V and 4 bases from J, the junction contained 5 bases not matched to a gene. The CDR3 loop reads CAISARGWADTQYF. The CDR3 DNA sequence: TGTGCCATCAGTGCGCGGGGGTGGGCAGATACGCAGTATTTT.

J is TRBJ1-2 and V is TRBV7-6, with D possibly being TRBD1 (5 bases). V lost 0 bases to trimming and J lost 3 bases, with 8 bases between them. This CDR3 comprises 14 residues. CDR1 is SGHVS, CDR2 FNYEAQ, per germline. CDR3 DNA sequence: TGTGCCAGCAGCTTAGCGGGGGAGGACTATGGCTACACCTTC. Protein sequence: CASSLAGEDYGYTF.

This clonotype was seen only once. V gene TRBV6-5 combines with J gene TRBJ2-2; the D gene could be TRBD1 or TRBD2 (6 bases each). The V gene lost 2 bases and the J gene lost 4 bases, with 20 bases spanning the gap. The CDR3 length is 18 residues. Per the germline V gene, CDR1 is MNHEY and CDR2 is SVGAGI. The CDR3 sequence: CASSYRGDLGIGTGELFF. In DNA, the CDR3 is TGTGCCAGCAGTTACAGGGGGGATTTAGGAATCGGCACCGGGGAGCTGTTTTTT.

The genes are TRBV7-9 and TRBJ2-7; D gene ambiguous. Germline CDR1 is SEHNR and CDR2 is FQNEAQ (reference sequence). V lost 1 base, J lost 0 bases, and 10 bases lay in between. The length of the CDR3 is 15 residues. In DNA, the CDR3 is TGTGCCAGCAGCTTAGGCGGTCCCAGCTCCTACGAGCAGTACGTC. This encodes CASSLGGPSSYEQYV.

This clonotype has just a few counts. This chain connects TRBV2 to TRBJ2-3; D may be TRBD1 or TRBD2 (5 bases each). Germline loops: CDR1 SNHLY, CDR2 FYNNEI. CDR3 length equals 15 residues. Deletions cut 6 bases from V and 0 bases from J, with 13 bases between. The CDR3 DNA reads TGTGCCAGCAGGAGGGACGGAACTAGCACAGATACGCAGTATTTT. Translation gives CASRRDGTSTDTQYF.

This clonotype was observed a handful of times. The chain couples TRBV6-1 to TRBJ2-7; 9 bases fit TRBD1. V gave up 7 bases and J gave up 5 bases; unmatched junction bases: 12. The CDR3 loop spans 15 amino acids. Per the germline V gene, CDR1 is MNHNS and CDR2 is SASEGT. CDR3 nucleotides: TGTGCCAGCACCCGATCGAGGACAGGGGCGGACGAGCAGTACTTC. It translates to CASTRSRTGADEQYF.

The chain couples TRBV28 to TRBJ2-1, with D possibly TRBD2 on 5 matching bases. The CDR3 is 15 residues long. Germline lookup yields CDR1 MDHEN and CDR2 SYDVKM. V lost 4 bases and J 8 bases, leaving 18 bases between the germline ends. DNA of the CDR3: TGTGCCAGCAGTTCCCCGGCGGGCTTAAGGGATGAGCAGTTCTTC. Protein sequence: CASSSPAGLRDEQFF.

This clonotype has just a few counts. The gene calls are TRBV28 and TRBJ2-1, with TRBD2 matching 10 bases. The CDR3 is 14 residues long. Germline V gene data show CDR1 as MDHEN and CDR2 as SYDVKM. The V gene end was trimmed by 5 bases and the J gene end by 7 bases; junction bases not matched to a gene: 5. The CDR3 is CASSRAGGPNEQFF. For the CDR3, the DNA is TGTGCCAGCAGTAGAGCGGGAGGGCCAAATGAGCAGTTCTTC.

The chain employs TRBV18 and TRBJ2-5; 12 positions agree with TRBD2. The CDR3 length is 14 residues. J gave up 2 bases and V 8 bases, and 3 bases lay outside the gene matches. Germline V CDR1 and CDR2: KGHSH, LQKENI. CDR3 loop: CASRTSGTQETQYF. The CDR3 coding sequence is TGTGCCAGCCGGACTAGCGGGACTCAAGAGACCCAGTACTTC.